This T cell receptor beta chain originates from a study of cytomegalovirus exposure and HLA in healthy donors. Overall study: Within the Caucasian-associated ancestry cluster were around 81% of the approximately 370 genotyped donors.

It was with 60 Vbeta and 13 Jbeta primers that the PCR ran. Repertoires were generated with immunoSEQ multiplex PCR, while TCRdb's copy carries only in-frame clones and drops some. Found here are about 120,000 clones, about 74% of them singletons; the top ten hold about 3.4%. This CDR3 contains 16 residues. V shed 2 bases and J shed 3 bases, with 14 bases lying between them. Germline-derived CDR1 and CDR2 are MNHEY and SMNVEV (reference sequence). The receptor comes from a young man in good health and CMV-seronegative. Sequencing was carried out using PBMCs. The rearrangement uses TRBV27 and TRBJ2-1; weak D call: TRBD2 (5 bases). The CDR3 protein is CASSLKAWENYNEQFF. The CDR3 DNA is TGTGCCAGCAGTTTAAAGGCGTGGGAGAACTACAATGAGCAGTTCTTC.